These 3 T cell receptor beta chains were all obtained from the same sample, sequenced in a study of T-cell memory formation after mild COVID-19. TCRdb re-called the 5' RACE reads through MiXCR, storing one row per CDR3 protein. The table lists around 420,000 distinct CDR3 sequences, 24% of them singletons. Sequenced input: PBMCs or a T cell subset sorted from them (not recorded which). The receptors were gathered from an adult woman who had mild COVID-19 (a few samples of this study predate the infection). Cell type and time point are not known.

The chain uses TRBV3-1 and TRBJ2-1; TRBD2 agrees at 13 bases. V dropped 5 bases and J dropped 6; count of bases not matched to a gene: 19. The CDR3 totals 20 residues. Germline CDR1 and CDR2: LGHDT and YNNKEL (reference sequence). CDR3 in amino acids: CASSLWTSGGGMTRSNEQFF. The CDR3 region has the DNA TGTGCCAGCAGCTTATGGACTAGCGGGGGCGGAATGACTAGGAGCAATGAGCAGTTCTTC.

This clonotype was found a few times. This chain connects TRBV29-1 to TRBJ1-3; no reliable D call. The V gene lost 2 bases and the J gene lost 2 bases, with 13 bases spanning the gap. Per germline, CDR1 SQVTM and CDR2 ANQGSEA. This CDR3 is built from 15 residues. The CDR3 loop reads CSVEWVELAGNTIYF. CDR3 DNA: TGCAGCGTTGAATGGGTTGAACTAGCTGGAAACACCATATATTTT. The full variable domain, rest sourced from reference TRBV29-1 and TRBJ1-3, is SAVISQKPSRDICQRGTSLTIQCQVDSQVTMMFWYRQQPGQSLTLIATANQGSEATYESGFVIDKFPISRPNLTFSTLTVSNMSPEDSSIYLCSVEWVELAGNTIYFGEGSWLTVV.

This clonotype has only a few counts. V usage is TRBV7-6 and J usage is TRBJ2-7, with D maybe TRBD2 (5 bases). V was pared by 3 bases and J by 0 bases, with 9 bases between. Germline CDR1 SGHVS, CDR2 FNYEAQ. The CDR3 runs to 14 residues. CDR3 sequence: CASSFGIDSYEQYF. CDR3 nucleotide sequence: TGTGCCAGCAGCTTCGGGATTGACTCCTACGAGCAGTACTTC.